These T cell receptor beta chains were read from a single sample in a study of blood T cells in healthy people across ages. Using its own MiXCR run on the 5' RACE reads, TCRdb lists one record per CDR3 protein. The table shows around 1,600,000 distinct CDR3 sequences, with approximately 43% occurring only once. Sequencing was done on a sample of blood. Source of these receptors: a woman aged 18-29 years in good health. Both conserved end residues are part of each CDR3. The D gene is left open where the match is weak. A row's size may be missing; if present it is once, few, many or a size class.

D gene | J gene | clone size | V gene | CDR3 protein | CDR3 DNA
TRBD2 | TRBJ2-1 | - | TRBV15 | CAASRDSLAVSSYNEQFF | TGTGCCGCCAGCAGAGATTCGCTAGCGGTTAGCTCCTACAATGAGCAGTTCTTC
- | TRBJ2-1 | - | TRBV4-3 | CASSQDLLVEMLGPYNEQFF | TGCGCCAGCAGCCAAGATTTGCTGGTCGAAATGCTAGGCCCCTACAATGAGCAGTTCTTC
- | TRBJ2-3 | - | TRBV12-3/TRBV12-4 | CASTPYGQSADTQYF | TGTGCCAGCACCCCTTATGGGCAGAGCGCAGATACGCAGTATTTT
- | TRBJ2-1 | - | TRBV6-5 | CASSYSNGPLLNEQFF | TGTGCCAGCAGTTACTCGAATGGGCCTTTACTAAATGAGCAGTTCTTC
- | TRBJ2-1 | - | TRBV29-1 | CSVDYRYNERFF | TGCAGCGTTGATTACAGGTACAATGAGCGGTTCTTC
TRBD1 | TRBJ2-3 | - | TRBV4-3 | CANSQEHRGQEDTQYF | TGCGCCAACAGCCAAGAACACAGGGGGCAAGAAGATACGCAGTATTTT
TRBD1 | TRBJ2-2 | - | TRBV20-1 | CSAPPTGVTGELFF | TGCAGTGCTCCCCCGACAGGGGTCACCGGGGAGCTGTTTTTT
- | TRBJ1-1 | - | TRBV12-3/TRBV12-4 | CASATWRTEAFF | TGTGCATCGGCCACATGGAGAACTGAAGCTTTCTTT
TRBD1 | TRBJ1-2 | - | TRBV9 | CASSVGGQGAGRYTF | TGTGCCAGCAGCGTAGGTGGACAGGGGGCTGGTCGCTACACCTTC
TRBD1 | TRBJ1-5 | - | TRBV7-2 | CASSFLTGGSNQPQHF | TGTGCCAGCAGCTTCCTGACAGGGGGGAGCAATCAGCCCCAGCATTTT
TRBD2 | TRBJ2-7 | - | TRBV27 | CASSSPGLAGPTYEQYF | TGTGCCAGCAGTTCTCCCGGACTAGCGGGACCTACCTACGAGCAGTACTTC
- | TRBJ2-7 | - | TRBV6-6 | CASSSRTYMNEQYF | TGTGCCAGCAGTTCCCGAACGTATATGAACGAGCAGTACTTC
- | TRBJ2-5 | - | TRBV7-2 | CATAAYGVKETQYF | TGTGCCACAGCAGCTTATGGAGTAAAAGAGACCCAGTACTTC
- | TRBJ2-5 | - | TRBV4-1 | CASSPSGRKQETQYF | TGCGCCAGCAGCCCCAGCGGGCGGAAACAAGAGACCCAGTACTTC
- | TRBJ1-2 | - | TRBV18 | CASSLLDSSTVYGYTF | TGTGCCAGCTCACTGCTGGACAGCTCGACGGTCTATGGCTACACCTTC
TRBD2 | TRBJ2-7 | - | TRBV12-3/TRBV12-4 | CASSFRSGVNEQYF | TGTGCCAGCAGTTTTCGTAGCGGGGTCAATGAGCAGTACTTC
TRBD1 | TRBJ1-5 | - | TRBV11-3 | CASSLYTTGMDQPQHF | TGTGCCAGCAGCTTATACACGACAGGGATGGATCAGCCCCAGCATTTT
- | TRBJ2-3 | - | TRBV5-1 | CASSFLETTDTQYF | TGCGCCAGCAGCTTTCTAGAAACCACAGATACGCAGTATTTT
TRBD2 | TRBJ2-7 | - | TRBV9 | CASSRTGTSGTFYEQYF | TGTGCCAGCAGCCGGACCGGGACTAGCGGGACTTTCTACGAGCAGTACTTC
- | TRBJ1-1 | few | TRBV29-1 | CSVGGGENTEAFF | TGCAGCGTTGGGGGTGGGGAAAACACTGAAGCTTTCTTT
- | TRBJ2-2 | - | TRBV7-8 | CASSLVGGTNTGELFF | TGTGCCAGCAGCTTAGTAGGCGGTACGAACACCGGGGAGCTGTTTTTT
- | TRBJ2-2 | few | TRBV24-1 | CATSDFAGHPDTGELFF | TGTGCCACCAGTGATTTTGCGGGACACCCGGACACCGGGGAGCTGTTTTTT
TRBD1 | TRBJ1-2 | many | TRBV7-2 | CASSAPPGGYGYTF | TGTGCCAGCAGCGCACCGCCAGGGGGCTATGGCTACACCTTC
TRBD2 | TRBJ2-3 | - | TRBV12-3/TRBV12-4 | CASSTGTNTGAQYF | TGTGCCAGCAGCACCGGGACTAACACAGGTGCGCAGTATTTT
TRBD2 | TRBJ2-1 | - | TRBV12-3/TRBV12-4 | CASSLDWTSGDNEQFF | TGTGCCAGCAGTTTAGACTGGACTAGCGGGGACAATGAGCAGTTCTTC
TRBD1 | TRBJ2-1 | many | TRBV7-2 | CASSPDRASYNEQFF | TGCGCCAGCAGCCCGGACAGGGCCTCCTACAATGAGCAGTTCTTC
TRBD2 | TRBJ2-4 | - | TRBV9 | CASSVGGGWAKNIQYF | TGTGCCAGCAGCGTAGGCGGGGGATGGGCCAAAAACATTCAGTACTTC
- | TRBJ2-3 | - | TRBV3-1 | CASSQVSPGLGTDTQYF | TGTGCCAGCAGCCAAGTGAGTCCAGGGCTAGGCACAGATACGCAGTATTTT
TRBD2 | TRBJ2-1 | - | TRBV4-1 | CASSQESSGGAYNEQFF | TGCGCCAGCAGCCAAGAATCTAGCGGGGGGGCCTACAATGAGCAGTTCTTC
TRBD2 | TRBJ2-1 | few | TRBV20-1 | CSARGLAGVPTYNEQFF | TGCAGTGCTAGAGGGCTAGCGGGAGTTCCCACCTACAATGAGCAGTTCTTC
- | TRBJ1-4 | - | TRBV7-9 | CASSLASSGPEEKLFF | TGTGCCAGCAGCTTAGCGAGTTCGGGACCTGAAGAAAAACTGTTTTTT
TRBD1 | TRBJ2-7 | many | TRBV3-1 | CASSQQRTGPHYEQYF | TGTGCCAGCAGCCAACAACGGACAGGCCCCCACTACGAGCAGTACTTC
TRBD2 | TRBJ2-5 | - | TRBV28 | CASSYPYWRGGSETQYF | TGTGCCAGCAGTTACCCCTACTGGCGGGGGGGCTCGGAGACCCAGTACTTC
- | TRBJ2-5 | - | TRBV6-2/TRBV6-3 | CASTRNQETQYF | TGTGCCAGCACGCGCAACCAAGAGACCCAGTACTTC
TRBD2 | TRBJ2-1 | - | TRBV20-1 | CSASFFLAGVGNEQFF | TGCAGTGCTAGCTTCTTTTTAGCGGGAGTTGGGAATGAGCAGTTCTTC
- | TRBJ2-1 | - | TRBV7-6 | CASSLRTRYNEQFF | TGTGCCAGCAGCCTAAGGACCCGCTACAATGAGCAGTTCTTC
- | TRBJ1-6 | - | TRBV27 | CASSYTGSSYNSPLHF | TGTGCCAGCAGTTATACGGGGAGCTCCTATAATTCACCCCTCCACTTT
TRBD1 | TRBJ1-5 | - | TRBV6-2/TRBV6-3 | CASSYEGQVFNQPQHF | TGTGCCAGCAGTTACGAAGGACAGGTATTCAATCAGCCCCAGCATTTT
- | TRBJ1-3 | few | TRBV7-6 | CASRGRAGNTIYF | TGTGCCAGTAGGGGTAGAGCTGGAAACACCATATATTTT
- | TRBJ2-1 | - | TRBV4-1 | CASSRAGSGTVYNEQFF | TGCGCCAGCAGCCGAGCTGGCTCCGGTACAGTCTACAATGAGCAGTTCTTC